This T cell receptor (beta chain) originates from a study of blood T cell repertoires in COVID-19. Germline V CDR1 and CDR2: SGDLS, YYNGEE. V lost 0 bases, J lost 9 bases, and 11 bases stayed unmatched. The CDR3 sequence is 16 residues long. This clone appeared many times. Generated by immunoSEQ multiplex PCR, the TCRdb table keeps only in-frame clones and is missing some. The table lists roughly 180,000 clones, roughly 79% of them singletons. This receptor was obtained from a middle-aged woman with COVID-19, enrolled during active disease. The chain joins TRBV9 to TRBJ2-2, with 7 nucleotides matching TRBD2. Sequenced sample: peripheral blood. The CDR3 nucleotides are TGTGCCAGCAGCGTAGGGGGGGGAGGGCCTACCCGGGAGCTGTTTTTT. This codes for CASSVGGGGPTRELFF.